This is a list of T cell receptor beta chains from one sample in a study of blood T cell repertoires in COVID-19. Measured with immunoSEQ multiplex PCR; TCRdb has only the in-frame clones, and not every one. The sample shows more than 300,000 clones, more than 85% of them seen only once. Sequencing was done on a sample of PBMCs or T cells enriched from blood (not recorded which). The receptors were sampled from a woman younger than 45 who had been exposed to COVID-19. CDR3s include the opening cysteine and the closing phenylalanine or tryptophan. A D gene is named only where the DNA matches it firmly. Rows may omit the clone size; those that give it use once, few, many or a size class.

size,D,J,length,V,CDR3,DNA
once,NA,TRBJ2-2,18,TRBV7-2,CASSLAQKRGLNTGELFF,TGTGCCAGCAGCTTAGCGCAGAAGAGGGGGTTAAACACCGGGGAGCTGTTTTTT
once,TRBD1,TRBJ2-3,19,TRBV27,CASSLSADRGPHGTDTQYF,TGTGCCAGCAGTTTATCGGCCGACAGGGGACCGCACGGCACAGATACGCAGTATTTT
NA,NA,TRBJ1-4,14,TRBV6-5,CASSRSGANEKLFF,TGTGCCAGCAGTCGGTCAGGGGCTAATGAAAAACTGTTTTTT
NA,NA,TRBJ1-4,13,TRBV6-5,CASGLGGSEKLFF,TGTGCCAGCGGGTTGGGGGGGTCTGAAAAACTGTTTTTT
NA,TRBD1,TRBJ2-1,15,TRBV6-5,CASSYGTGESDEQFF,TGTGCCAGCAGTTATGGGACAGGGGAGTCTGATGAGCAGTTCTTC
NA,TRBD1,TRBJ2-4,14,TRBV7-2,CASSLQGAKNIQYF,TGTGCCAGCAGCCTACAGGGGGCCAAAAACATTCAGTACTTC
NA,NA,TRBJ2-3,16,TRBV5-1,CASSNIPSGGTDTQYF,TGCGCCAGCAGCAACATCCCGTCGGGGGGCACAGATACGCAGTATTTT
NA,NA,TRBJ2-7,14,TRBV9,CASSLRDTPYEQYF,TGTGCCAGCAGCTTACGGGACACACCCTACGAGCAGTACTTC
NA,NA,TRBJ1-2,14,TRBV6-5,CASSPSLNNYGYTF,TGTGCCAGCAGCCCGAGTCTGAATAACTATGGCTACACCTTC
NA,TRBD2,TRBJ2-7,12,TRBV5-1,CASSKERGTQYF,TGCGCCAGCAGCAAGGAGCGGGGGACGCAGTACTTC
NA,NA,TRBJ1-3,18,TRBV6-1,CASSVRETESVSGNTIYF,TGTGCCAGCAGTGTTAGAGAGACAGAATCTGTCTCTGGAAACACCATATATTTT